This TCR beta chain was observed in a study of blood T cell repertoires in COVID-19. CDR3 length equals 14 residues. CDR1 is SNHLY and CDR2 is FYNNEI in the germline V gene. The junction had 4 bases not matched to a gene; V was cut back by 4 bases and J by 10 bases. Method: immunoSEQ multiplex PCR; TCRdb's copy keeps in-frame clones and lacks some. The table includes 100,000 to 150,000 clones, about 90% detected once. The sequence came from a woman in her sixties with acute or convalescent COVID-19. The gene calls are TRBV2 and TRBJ2-1; 13 nucleotides align to TRBD2. The sequenced sample was peripheral blood. The CDR3 here is CASSGLAGGGEQFF. CDR3 DNA sequence: TGTGCCAGCAGTGGACTAGCGGGAGGAGGGGAGCAGTTCTTC.